The 22 T cell receptor beta chains below all came from one sample that was sequenced in a study of blood T cell repertoires in COVID-19. Assay: immunoSEQ multiplex PCR; the TCRdb copy retains only in-frame clones and omits some. The data show about 250,000 clones, approximately 89% seen once. Sequences were obtained from PBMCs or T cells enriched from blood (not recorded which). The receptors stem from a woman in her forties who had been exposed to COVID-19.

The chain couples TRBV7-3 to TRBJ2-1; a possible D gene is TRBD1 (5 bases). The germline V gene has CDR1 SGHTA and CDR2 FQGTGA. This CDR3 comprises 15 residues. Trimming pared 4 bases from V and 0 bases from J, leaving 10 bases between. The CDR3 nucleotides are TGTGCCAGCAGCTCCAGGGTAAGCTCCTACAATGAGCAGTTCTTC. This codes for CASSSRVSSYNEQFF.

V is TRBV7-6 and J is TRBJ2-3; tentative D call: TRBD1 (5 bases). The CDR3 totals 15 residues. The germline gives CDR1 SGHVS, CDR2 FNYEAQ. Trimming shortened V by 3 bases and J by 2 bases, and 12 bases separated the two germline ends. The CDR3 region has the DNA TGTGCCAGCAGCTTGTCCAGGGTAGACACAGATACGCAGTATTTT. Translated, it gives CASSLSRVDTDTQYF.

To note about this clone: At one of its ends the junction is not consistent with the germline gene, which may arise from a read error. V and J are TRBV5-1 and TRBJ1-4; 8 nucleotides match TRBD1. The CDR3 totals 15 residues. The germline gives CDR1 SGHRS, CDR2 YFSETQ. Written as DNA, the CDR3 is TGTGCCAGCAGCTTCTCAGGGGGCGCAGATGAAAAACTGTTTTTT. Translating gives CASSFSGGADEKLFF.

CDR3 sequence reads: CASSTSGTGWDTQYF. The CDR3, as DNA: TGTGCCAGTAGTACTTCCGGGACAGGGTGGGATACGCAGTATTTT. The chain couples TRBV19 to TRBJ2-3; TRBD1 aligns across 9 bases. Per germline, CDR1 LNHDA and CDR2 SQIVND (reference sequence). With V trimmed by 4 bases and J by 6 bases, 8 bases remained unmatched. The CDR3 is 15 amino acids. The full variable domain, its missing parts supplied by reference TRBV19 and TRBJ2-3, is DGGITQSPKYLFRKEGQNVTLSCEQNLNHDAMYWYRQDPGQGLRLIYYSQIVNDFQKGDIAEGYSVSREKKESFPLTVTSAQKNPTAFYLCASSTSGTGWDTQYFGPGTRLTVL.

This chain uses TRBV28 with TRBJ2-5; the match to TRBD2 covers 9 bases. The V and J ends lost 1 base and 7 bases, in that order; junction bases with no gene match: 1. The germline V gene has CDR1 MDHEN and CDR2 SYDVKM. The CDR3 is 13 amino acids. CDR3 DNA: TGTGCCAGCAGTTTATTAGCGGGGGCGACCCAGTACTTC. Translated, it gives CASSLLAGATQYF.

The genes are TRBV29-1 and TRBJ2-1; a possible D gene is TRBD1 (5 bases). V was pared by 8 bases and J by 10 bases, with 24 bases between. The length of the CDR3 is 14 residues. The V gene's germline CDR1 is SQVTM and CDR2 ANQGSEA. The CDR3 DNA follows: TGCAGCTCGGCTGGGGCCTATACGGTAGGGGAGCAGTTCTTC. This gives the protein CSSAGAYTVGEQFF.

This sequence joins TRBV2 and TRBJ1-1, with TRBD1 identical over 10 bases. Trimming removed 7 bases from V and 1 base from J; junction bases left unmatched: 3. The CDR3 covers 14 residues. In germline, CDR1 is SNHLY, CDR2 FYNNEI. The CDR3 reads CASKTGGTNTEAFF. CDR3 bases: TGTGCCAGCAAGACAGGGGGCACGAACACTGAAGCTTTCTTT. The entire variable domain, with the rest obtained from reference TRBV2 and TRBJ1-1, is as follows: EPEVTQTPSHQVTQMGQEVILRCVPISNHLYFYWYRQILGQKVEFLVSFYNNEISEKSEIFDDQFSVERPDGSNFTLKIRSTKLEDSAMYFCASKTGGTNTEAFFGQGTRLTVV.

The genes are TRBV6-4 and TRBJ2-1; the match to TRBD2 covers 15 bases. V gave up 6 bases and J gave up 9 bases; unmatched junction bases: 9. The CDR3 length is 16 residues. From germline, CDR1 is MRHNA and CDR2 SNTAGT. CDR3 amino acids: CASSQGLAGGRSEQFF. CDR3 sequence (DNA): TGTGCCAGCAGCCAAGGACTAGCGGGAGGGCGGAGTGAGCAGTTCTTC.

The chain is built from TRBV6-4 and TRBJ2-1, with D possibly matching TRBD2 (5 bases). Germline V gene sequence: CDR1 MRHNA, CDR2 SNTAGT. V lost 11 bases and J 0 bases, leaving 14 bases between the germline ends. There are 14 residues in the CDR3. CDR3 coding DNA: TGTGCCGGGAGCTCCCAACGCTCCTACAATGAGCAGTTCTTC. Residues: CAGSSQRSYNEQFF.

V is TRBV27 and J is TRBJ1-6, with TRBD1 matching 7 bases. Germline V gene sequence: CDR1 MNHEY, CDR2 SMNVEV (reference sequence). This CDR3 spans 15 amino acids. V gave up 5 bases and J gave up 2 bases; unmatched junction bases: 3. CDR3 protein: CASSVQGTYNSPLHF. The CDR3 DNA follows: TGTGCCAGCAGTGTACAGGGGACCTATAATTCACCCCTCCACTTT.

The V call is TRBV13, the J call TRBJ2-6; D might be TRBD1 (5 bases). Trimming stripped 4 bases from V and 0 bases from J, with 7 bases between. The germline V gene has CDR1 PRHDT and CDR2 FYEKMQ (reference sequence). CDR3 size: 15 residues. CDR3 loop: CASSSQGSGANVLTF. CDR3 DNA: TGTGCCAGCAGCTCTCAGGGCTCTGGGGCCAACGTCCTGACTTTC.

The gene calls are TRBV7-2 and TRBJ1-6; 10 bases map to TRBD1. The CDR3 is 19 amino acids. V trimming: 0 bases; J trimming: 10 bases; junction bases outside the gene matches: 15. Looked up from germline, CDR1 is SGHTA and CDR2 is FQGNSA. The CDR3 spells CASSLAGLLGRTGGSPLHF. CDR3 coding DNA: TGTGCCAGCAGCTTAGCGGGACTGCTGGGCCGGACAGGGGGATCACCCCTCCACTTT.

The CDR3 loop reads CASSISPGTSDTQYF. The CDR3 DNA is TGTGCCAGTAGTATATCCCCAGGTACTTCAGATACGCAGTATTTT. The genes are TRBV19 and TRBJ2-3; D ambiguous. The germline V gene encodes CDR1 LNHDA and CDR2 SQIVND (reference sequence). CDR3 size: 15 residues. V was cut by 2 bases and J by 4 bases, with 13 bases left in between.

This chain uses TRBV5-1 with TRBJ1-3; 7 bases agree with TRBD1. The junction had 15 bases not matched to a gene; V was cut back by 2 bases and J by 7 bases. CDR3 length equals 17 residues. In germline, CDR1 is SGHRS, CDR2 YFSETQ. The CDR3 is CASSLPTGWGLRNTIYF. The CDR3 DNA reads as TGCGCCAGCAGCTTACCGACAGGGTGGGGACTGAGGAACACCATATATTTT.

The genes are TRBV10-3 and TRBJ1-5; TRBD1 is a possible D gene (5 bases). This CDR3 spans 14 amino acids. Trimming pared 5 bases from V and 0 bases from J, leaving 8 bases between. Per germline, CDR1 ENHRY and CDR2 SYGVKD. DNA for the CDR3: TGTGCCATCAGTCCAGGGTATAGCAATCAGCCCCAGCATTTT. Residues: CAISPGYSNQPQHF.

This chain joins TRBV6-5 and TRBJ1-2; 11 nucleotides line up with TRBD1. Germline V gene sequence: CDR1 MNHEY, CDR2 SVGAGI. Losses at the gene ends were 6 bases for V and 8 bases for J; bases not matched to a gene: 8. The CDR3 is 14 residues long. CDR3 coding DNA: TGTGCCAGCAGCCAAGGACAGGGGGCGTGGGGCTACACCTTC. Translating it yields CASSQGQGAWGYTF.

The V gene is TRBV7-2, the J gene TRBJ2-1; the match to TRBD2 covers 10 bases. The length of the CDR3 is 15 residues. The junction had 9 bases not matched to a gene; V was cut back by 6 bases and J by 7 bases. Looked up from germline, CDR1 is SGHTA and CDR2 is FQGNSA. The CDR3 here is CASSWTSGHMNEQFF. In DNA, the CDR3 is TGTGCCAGCAGTTGGACTAGCGGTCATATGAATGAGCAGTTCTTC.

V is TRBV9 and J is TRBJ1-2; weak D call: TRBD1 (6 bases). Germline V lookup: CDR1 SGDLS, CDR2 YYNGEE. The CDR3 length is 16 residues. The V end was cut by 0 bases, the J end by 4 bases, with 16 bases between. The CDR3, as DNA: TGTGCCAGCAGCGTAGTCTCGACAGGAAAGGTCTATGGCTACACCTTC. Encoded protein: CASSVVSTGKVYGYTF.

The CDR3 nucleotides are TGTGCCAGCAGCCAAAACTATGGCTACACCTTC. Translating gives CASSQNYGYTF. The V gene is TRBV9, the J gene TRBJ1-2; the D is unclear. The CDR3 covers 11 residues. Trimming stripped 4 bases from V and 2 bases from J, with 3 bases between. Germline V gene data show CDR1 as SGDLS and CDR2 as YYNGEE.

This rearrangement joins TRBV30 to TRBJ1-1; D possibly corresponds to TRBD1 (6 bases). The V gene's germline CDR1 is GTSNPN and CDR2 SVGIG (reference sequence). The V and J ends lost 8 bases and 3 bases respectively, with 13 bases between them. The CDR3 runs 12 residues. The CDR3 DNA sequence: TGTGCCCGGGTGGGGGCCGACACTGAAGCTTTCTTT. It yields the protein CARVGADTEAFF.

The chain carries TRBV29-1 and TRBJ2-1, with 9 bases fitting TRBD2. Germline CDR1 SQVTM, CDR2 ANQGSEA. J was trimmed by 9 bases and V by 7 bases; bases with no gene match: 10. The CDR3 totals 13 residues. CDR3 amino acids: CSAKRTSESEQFF. Here the CDR3 DNA reads TGCAGCGCCAAGAGGACTAGCGAGAGTGAGCAGTTCTTC.

V usage is TRBV7-9 and J usage is TRBJ2-1; D perhaps matches TRBD2 (6 bases). Germline CDR1 and CDR2: SEHNR and FQNEAQ (reference sequence). Trimming took 2 bases from V and 10 from J, leaving 15 bases between them. There are 14 residues in the CDR3. CDR3 protein: CASSLPGLLGEQFF. The CDR3 nucleotides are TGTGCCAGCAGCTTACCGGGACTCTTGGGGGAGCAGTTCTTC.